This T cell receptor (beta chain) came from a study of control samples from healthy donors and cancer patients. The CDR3 is 15 residues long. The V gene lost 3 bases and the J gene lost 7 bases, with 18 bases spanning the gap. The germline V gene has CDR1 KGHDR and CDR2 SFDVKD. Measured with immunoSEQ multiplex PCR; TCRdb has only the in-frame clones, and not every one. The sample includes approximately 120,000 clones, 87% of them seen just once. This clonotype was obtained from a man between 18 and 35 years old in good health. The sequencing sample was made of blood. The chain uses TRBV24-1 and TRBJ2-7; a weak D match, TRBD2 (6 bases). The DNA of the CDR3 is TGTGCCACCAGTGATAGCGGGTCGGCATCGGGAGAGCAGTACTTC. Encoded protein: CATSDSGSASGEQYF.